These 8 T cell receptor beta chains share one sample of origin, sequenced in a study of naive and memory T cell subsets. Study-level results: Possibly reflecting memory cells re-expressing CD45RA, a few larger clonotypes occurred in naive repertoires, especially CD8.

These TCRs' antigens remain unknown. An equimolar mix of two oligonucleotides served as the beta constant-region primer for TRBC1 and TRBC2. Four rounds of PCR amplified the ligated cDNA using nested alpha and beta constant-region primers plus SP2. TCRdb itself ran the UMI-ligation and nested PCR reads through MiXCR, one entry per CDR3 protein. Seen here are 150,000 or so distinct CDR3 sequences, 20% to 25% observed once, and the top ten hold 0.09% to 0.13%. Sequenced input: naive CD4+ T cells from blood. The receptors shown here come from a human donor in good health.

V is TRBV6-5 and J is TRBJ2-3; tentatively, D is TRBD2 (6 bases). V was cut by 7 bases and J by 1 base, with 15 bases left in between. The CDR3 contains 15 residues. CDR1 and CDR2 (germline): MNHEY, SVGAGI. The CDR3 reads CASNTGRWGTDTQYF. DNA for the CDR3: TGTGCCAGCAACACCGGGAGATGGGGCACAGATACGCAGTATTTT.

This clonotype appeared many times. The chain recombines TRBV23-1 with TRBJ2-1; 10 bases line up with TRBD1. TRBV23-1 is reported as an ORF; its role is uncertain. This CDR3 contains 13 residues. Losses at the gene ends were 9 bases for V and 5 bases for J; bases not matched to a gene: 4. The CDR3: CARGQGVHNEQFF. CDR3 DNA sequence: TGCGCCAGAGGACAGGGGGTCCACAATGAGCAGTTCTTC.

The rearrangement joins TRBV7-2 to TRBJ2-5, with unresolved D. CDR3 length: 13 amino acids. V was shortened by 5 bases and J by 0 bases, with 7 bases between the two germline ends. Germline V gene sequence: CDR1 SGHTA, CDR2 FQGNSA. The CDR3 DNA follows: TGTGCCAGCAGCCACCGCGACCAAGAGACCCAGTACTTC. Encoded protein: CASSHRDQETQYF.

V usage is TRBV11-2 and J usage is TRBJ2-1; the match to TRBD1 covers 9 bases. J gave up 6 bases and V 6 bases, and 9 bases lay outside the gene matches. The CDR3 has 15 amino acids. Germline CDR1 and CDR2: SGHAT and FQNNGV. The CDR3 region has the DNA TGTGCCAGCAGACCCGGGACAGGGTACCGCAATGAGCAGTTCTTC. It is translated as CASRPGTGYRNEQFF.

The rearrangement joins TRBV6-6 to TRBJ2-7; 12 bases match TRBD2. J lost 2 bases, V lost 2 bases, and 4 bases had no gene match. The CDR3 covers 16 residues. CDR1 is MNHNY and CDR2 is SVGAGI in the germline V gene (reference sequence). The CDR3 DNA is TGTGCCAGCAGTTACGGTAGACTAGCGGGAGCCTACGAGCAGTACTTC. It translates to CASSYGRLAGAYEQYF.

V is TRBV28 and J is TRBJ1-5; D call uncertain. V was pared by 3 bases and J by 5 bases, with 17 bases between. In germline, CDR1 is MDHEN, CDR2 SYDVKM. The CDR3 consists of 16 residues. CDR3 sequence: CASSFLKGSRDQPQHF. DNA of the CDR3: TGTGCCAGCAGTTTTCTCAAAGGGTCTCGCGATCAGCCCCAGCATTTT. Variable domain in full (rest from reference TRBV28 and TRBJ1-5): DVKVTQSSRYLVKRTGEKVFLECVQDMDHENMFWYRQDPGLGLRLIYFSYDVKMKEKGDIPEGYSVSREKKERFSLILESASTNQTSMYLCASSFLKGSRDQPQHFGDGTRLSIL.

This clonotype occurred a few times. The CDR3 DNA sequence: TGCAGCGTCCCAGTTCCCAAAACCATGAACACTGAAGCTTTCTTT. Residues: CSVPVPKTMNTEAFF. V usage is TRBV29-1 and J usage is TRBJ1-1; D is ambiguous. V lost 6 bases and J 0 bases, leaving 17 bases between the germline ends. Germline CDR1 is SQVTM and CDR2 is ANQGSEA. The CDR3 consists of 15 residues.

This chain uses TRBV5-1 with TRBJ1-4; TRBD1 matches 7 bases. Germline trimming cut 3 bases from V and 5 bases from J; bases unmatched to any gene: 7. Germline CDR1 SGHRS, CDR2 YFSETQ. The CDR3 consists of 15 residues. The CDR3 DNA sequence: TGCGCCAGCAGCTCCTACAGGGGATCGAATGAAAAACTGTTTTTT. Translating it yields CASSSYRGSNEKLFF.